This entry is about one T cell receptor beta chain. Its antigen is not known. The sample originates from a study of long-term antiretroviral therapy in people with HIV. Study-wide results and limits: Therapy changes, viral resistance and ART adherence were not documented in the available data.

The immunoSEQ assay was v3.0, run at survey level. The protocol was immunoSEQ multiplex PCR, while the TCRdb copy is restricted to in-frame clones and leaves out a portion. The table records 37,000 or so clones, 80% of them present only once. The germline gives CDR1 MNHNY, CDR2 SVGAGI (reference sequence). V dropped 1 base and J dropped 1 base, with 5 bases sitting between them. This CDR3 contains 14 residues. The specimen comprised unsorted PBMCs, sampled 3.4 years after starting antiretroviral therapy. The rearrangement joins TRBV6-6 to TRBJ1-5; D ambiguous. The receptor comes from a man aged 30 to 45 with HIV. The CDR3 nucleotides are TGTGCCAGCAGTTACTTTACAAGCAATCAGCCCCAGCATTTT. This translates into CASSYFTSNQPQHF.